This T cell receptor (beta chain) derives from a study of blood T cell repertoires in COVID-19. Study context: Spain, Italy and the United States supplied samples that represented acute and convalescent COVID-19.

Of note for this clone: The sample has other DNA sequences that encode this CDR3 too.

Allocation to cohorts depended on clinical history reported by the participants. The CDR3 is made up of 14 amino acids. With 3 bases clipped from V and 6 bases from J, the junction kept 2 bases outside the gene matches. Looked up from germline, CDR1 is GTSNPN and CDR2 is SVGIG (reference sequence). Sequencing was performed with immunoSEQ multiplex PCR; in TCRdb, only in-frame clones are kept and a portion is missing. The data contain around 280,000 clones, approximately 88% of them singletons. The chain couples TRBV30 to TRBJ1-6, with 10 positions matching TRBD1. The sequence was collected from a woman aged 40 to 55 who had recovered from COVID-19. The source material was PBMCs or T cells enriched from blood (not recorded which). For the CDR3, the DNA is TGTGCCTGGAGGGGGGACAGGGGTAATTCACCCCTCCACTTT. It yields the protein CAWRGDRGNSPLHF.